These 28 T cell receptor beta chains originate from one sample sequenced in a study of blood T cell repertoires in COVID-19. Using immunoSEQ multiplex PCR, the repertoire was profiled, and TCRdb retains in-frame clones only, with some absent. The sample carries roughly 44,000 clones, around 90% recorded once. The sample comprised peripheral blood. These receptors were collected from an older man with acute or convalescent COVID-19.

This chain links TRBV11-2 with TRBJ1-5; possible D gene TRBD1, 5 bases. CDR3 length: 13 amino acids. Trimming left V 5 bases short and J 7 bases short, with 12 bases between. Germline V gene data show CDR1 as SGHAT and CDR2 as FQNNGV. The CDR3 region is CASSLGLRQPQHF. For the CDR3, the DNA is TGTGCCAGCAGCCTGGGACTTCGCCAGCCCCAGCATTTT.

This chain connects TRBV25-1 to TRBJ2-5; D unclear. This CDR3 region has 15 residues. CDR1 is MGHDK, CDR2 SYGVNS, per germline. V gave up 4 bases and J gave up 2 bases, with 14 bases separating them. CDR3 amino acids: CASSASRFLQETQYF. CDR3 in DNA: TGTGCCAGCAGTGCCTCGCGATTTCTACAAGAGACCCAGTACTTC.

The rearrangement links TRBV6-1 to TRBJ2-3; 10 bases align to TRBD1. The trim removed 3 bases at V and 10 bases at J, leaving 4 bases unmatched. Germline V gene data show CDR1 as MNHNS and CDR2 as SASEGT. The length of the CDR3 is 13 residues. CDR3 sequence reads: CASSDTGTGAQYF. CDR3 DNA sequence: TGTGCCAGCAGTGACACCGGGACAGGGGCGCAGTATTTT.

The chain employs TRBV12-3 or TRBV12-4 and TRBJ2-3; D is unclear. V lost 4 bases to trimming and J lost 6 bases, with 8 bases between them. This CDR3 is built from 12 residues. The DNA for the CDR3 is TGTGCCAGCAGTTGGGCCGGCGATACGCAGTATTTT. It is translated as CASSWAGDTQYF.

The V call is TRBV9, the J call TRBJ1-2; 9 bases align to TRBD1. J was trimmed by 3 bases and V by 3 bases; bases with no gene match: 3. Per the germline V gene, CDR1 is SGDLS and CDR2 is YYNGEE. CDR3 size: 14 residues. The chain's CDR3 is CASSATGGDYGYTF. The CDR3 region has the DNA TGTGCCAGCAGCGCCACAGGGGGCGACTATGGCTACACCTTC.

DNA of the CDR3: TGTGCCAGCAGTTTATTTAGCTCCTACGAGCAGTACTTC. Amino acid sequence: CASSLFSSYEQYF. The V call is TRBV12-3 or TRBV12-4, the J call TRBJ2-7; D is unclear. The CDR3 runs to 13 residues. The V and J ends lost 2 bases and 0 bases respectively, with 5 bases between them.

The chain couples TRBV2 to TRBJ1-1; D may be TRBD1 (6 bases). Per germline, CDR1 SNHLY and CDR2 FYNNEI. The V end was cut by 4 bases, the J end by 6 bases, with 15 bases between. There are 14 residues in the CDR3. CDR3 residues: CASSGQRSGAEAFF. CDR3 nucleotide sequence: TGTGCCAGCAGTGGGCAACGATCAGGGGCTGAAGCTTTCTTT.

V and J are TRBV25-1 and TRBJ1-5, with D perhaps matching TRBD1 (5 bases). Looked up from germline, CDR1 is MGHDK and CDR2 is SYGVNS. V lost 5 bases and J 7 bases, leaving 9 bases between the germline ends. This CDR3 is built from 12 residues. The CDR3 protein is CASSWGEQPQHF. The DNA for the CDR3 is TGTGCCAGCAGTTGGGGGGAGCAGCCCCAGCATTTT.

This chain connects TRBV7-2 to TRBJ1-3; 7 nucleotides agree with TRBD1. Germline trimming cut 5 bases from V and 4 bases from J; bases unmatched to any gene: 5. Germline V gene sequence: CDR1 SGHTA, CDR2 FQGNSA. The CDR3 covers 14 residues. The CDR3 spells CASSKTGTGNTIYF. The DNA of the CDR3 is TGTGCCAGCAGCAAGACAGGGACCGGAAACACCATATATTTT.

The chain employs TRBV11-2 and TRBJ1-4; maybe TRBD1 (5 bases). Trimming left V 0 bases short and J 8 bases short, with 10 bases between. The CDR3 length is 14 residues. Looked up from germline, CDR1 is SGHAT and CDR2 is FQNNGV. CDR3: CASSLDFGGEKLFF. CDR3 DNA sequence: TGTGCCAGCAGCTTAGATTTCGGGGGAGAAAAACTGTTTTTT.

The gene calls are TRBV2 and TRBJ2-3; 9 nucleotides match TRBD2. V shed 4 bases, J shed 0 bases, and the junction held 2 bases outside the gene matches. Per germline, CDR1 SNHLY and CDR2 FYNNEI. This CDR3 comprises 15 residues. The CDR3 sequence is CASSGLAVSTDTQYF. CDR3 bases: TGTGCCAGCAGTGGACTAGCGGTTAGCACAGATACGCAGTATTTT. The complete variable domain, with remaining parts taken from reference TRBV2 and TRBJ2-3, reads EPEVTQTPSHQVTQMGQEVILRCVPISNHLYFYWYRQILGQKVEFLVSFYNNEISEKSEIFDDQFSVERPDGSNFTLKIRSTKLEDSAMYFCASSGLAVSTDTQYFGPGTRLTVL.

The chain employs TRBV19 and TRBJ1-6, with D uncertain. Germline assignment: CDR1 LNHDA and CDR2 SQIVND (reference sequence). The V end was cut by 3 bases, the J end by 7 bases, with 7 bases between. The CDR3 sequence is 13 residues long. CDR3 sequence reads: CASSISRNSPLHF. CDR3 DNA: TGTGCCAGTAGTATCTCCAGAAATTCACCCCTCCACTTT.

The rearrangement uses TRBV4-2 and TRBJ1-4; D may be TRBD1 (5 bases). The CDR3 spans 17 residues. The V gene's germline CDR1 is LGHNA and CDR2 YNFKEQ. V dropped 1 base and J dropped 7 bases, with 19 bases sitting between them. This CDR3 reads CASSQGGSGDEGEKLFF. Here the CDR3 DNA reads TGTGCCAGCAGCCAAGGGGGATCGGGGGATGAAGGTGAAAAACTGTTTTTT.

The rearrangement links TRBV5-4 to TRBJ2-7; 7 positions match TRBD2. This CDR3 comprises 15 residues. The V and J ends lost 0 bases and 6 bases, in that order; junction bases with no gene match: 9. CDR1 is SGHNT and CDR2 is YYREEE in the germline V gene (reference sequence). Here the CDR3 DNA reads TGTGCCAGCAGCTTGGCGGGAGGTTCAGCAATCGAGCAGTACTTC. Translated: CASSLAGGSAIEQYF. Full variable domain (missing parts from reference TRBV5-4 and TRBJ2-7): ETGVTQSPTHLIKTRGQQVTLRCSSQSGHNTVSWYQQALGQGPQFIFQYYREEENGRGNFPPRFSGLQFPNYSSELNVNALELDDSALYLCASSLAGGSAIEQYFGPGTRLTVT.

The J gene is TRBJ1-6, the V gene TRBV18, with D possibly matching TRBD1 (5 bases). The CDR3 runs 15 residues. Germline lookup yields CDR1 KGHSH and CDR2 LQKENI. Trimming removed 3 bases from V and 8 bases from J, with 14 bases in between. The CDR3 DNA follows: TGTGCCAGCTCACCGAGCCGGGGGACGGATTCACCCCTCCACTTT. Its translation: CASSPSRGTDSPLHF.

The rearrangement joins TRBV5-1 to TRBJ1-2, with a weak D call TRBD1 (6 bases). Trimming shortened V by 4 bases and J by 3 bases, and 13 bases separated the two germline ends. Per germline, CDR1 SGHRS and CDR2 YFSETQ. CDR3 size: 14 residues. CDR3 nucleotides: TGCGCCAGCAGCACACAGGGCTCTGACTATGGCTACACCTTC. It encodes CASSTQGSDYGYTF.

This clone was recorded once. The rearrangement links TRBV6-2 or TRBV6-3 to TRBJ1-6; 8 bases are shared with TRBD1. The trim removed 0 bases at V and 7 bases at J, leaving 2 bases unmatched. The CDR3 extends over 15 amino acids. CDR1 is MNHEY and CDR2 is SVGEGT in the germline V gene. As DNA, the CDR3 is TGTGCCAGCAGTTACTCCAACAGGGGGAATTCACCCCTCCACTTT. It encodes CASSYSNRGNSPLHF.

This chain connects TRBV6-6 to TRBJ2-7; D is unresolved. Trimming shortened V by 4 bases and J by 11 bases, and 12 bases separated the two germline ends. This CDR3 region has 11 residues. Per the germline V gene, CDR1 is MNHNY and CDR2 is SVGAGI (reference sequence). As DNA, the CDR3 is TGTGCCAGCAGTTTCGGAAGCGAAAAGTACTTC. This encodes CASSFGSEKYF.

The V call is TRBV2, the J call TRBJ1-1, with 10 bases lining up with TRBD1. The germline CDR1 and CDR2 sequences are SNHLY and FYNNEI. This CDR3 comprises 15 residues. The V gene end was trimmed by 3 bases and the J gene end by 4 bases; junction bases not matched to a gene: 5. The CDR3 region is CASSDGDRGGTEAFF. DNA of the CDR3: TGTGCCAGCAGTGACGGGGACAGGGGAGGCACTGAAGCTTTCTTT.

This chain joins TRBV7-2 and TRBJ2-5; D gene unclear. Trimming removed 1 base at V and 1 base at J, with 7 bases between. Per germline, CDR1 SGHTA and CDR2 FQGNSA. This CDR3 is 14 amino acids long. For the CDR3, the DNA is TGTGCCAGCAGCTTAGATACAGTCCAAGAGACCCAGTACTTC. This sequence encodes CASSLDTVQETQYF.

The V gene is TRBV28, the J gene TRBJ1-4, with D maybe TRBD1 (6 bases). V was trimmed by 6 bases and J by 10 bases, leaving 21 bases between them. Germline values: CDR1 MDHEN, CDR2 SYDVKM. This CDR3 has 15 amino acids. The CDR3 loop is CASSPPGALVGKLFF. CDR3 bases: TGTGCCAGCAGCCCCCCAGGGGCCTTAGTTGGAAAACTGTTTTTT.

This chain uses TRBV2 with TRBJ1-2; D perhaps matches TRBD1 (5 bases). The CDR3 is 14 amino acids. V lost 5 bases to trimming and J lost 2 bases, with 12 bases between them. Germline values: CDR1 SNHLY, CDR2 FYNNEI. CDR3 sequence (DNA): TGTGCCAGCAGTTGGGACGGGAGAAACTATGGCTACACCTTC. It is translated as CASSWDGRNYGYTF. The full variable domain, with the rest looked up from reference TRBV2 and TRBJ1-2, is EPEVTQTPSHQVTQMGQEVILRCVPISNHLYFYWYRQILGQKVEFLVSFYNNEISEKSEIFDDQFSVERPDGSNFTLKIRSTKLEDSAMYFCASSWDGRNYGYTFGSGTRLTVV.

This clone has just one count. This chain uses TRBV4-1 with TRBJ2-7; 9 bases match TRBD2. Per the germline V gene, CDR1 is MGHRA and CDR2 is YSYEKL. There are 16 residues in the CDR3. V lost 4 bases, J lost 7 bases, and 14 bases stayed unmatched. The CDR3 reads CASSPGGGAVTREQYF. The DNA of the CDR3 is TGCGCCAGCAGCCCGGGCGGGGGGGCGGTGACGAGGGAGCAGTACTTC.

The genes are TRBV7-9 and TRBJ2-5; 10 bases align to TRBD1. J gave up 1 base and V 0 bases, and 2 bases lay outside the gene matches. The V gene's germline CDR1 is SEHNR and CDR2 FQNEAQ (reference sequence). CDR3 length equals 16 residues. The CDR3 loop is CASSLAWTGGQETQYF. CDR3 coding DNA: TGTGCCAGCAGCTTAGCGTGGACAGGGGGCCAAGAGACCCAGTACTTC.

The rearrangement links TRBV7-6 to TRBJ2-1; weak D call: TRBD2 (5 bases). V lost 2 bases and J 11 bases, leaving 10 bases between the germline ends. From germline, CDR1 is SGHVS and CDR2 FNYEAQ. The CDR3 has 12 amino acids. The CDR3 nucleotides are TGTGCCAGCAGCTTAATACGGGATCAGCAGTTCTTC. Translation: CASSLIRDQQFF. Using reference TRBV7-6 and TRBJ2-1 for the parts outside the CDR3, the full variable domain is GAGVSQSPRYKVTKRGQDVALRCDPISGHVSLYWYRQALGQGPEFLTYFNYEAQQDKSGLPNDRFSAERPEGSISTLTIQRTEQRDSAMYRCASSLIRDQQFFGPGTRLTVL.

This rearrangement joins TRBV11-2 to TRBJ1-1; 9 bases agree with TRBD1. The CDR3 loop spans 14 amino acids. V was clipped by 5 bases and J by 4 bases; unmatched bases: 5. Germline CDR1 is SGHAT and CDR2 is FQNNGV. CDR3 region: CASSRTGVFTEAFF. The CDR3 bases are TGTGCCAGCAGCCGGACAGGGGTCTTCACTGAAGCTTTCTTT.

This rearrangement joins TRBV28 to TRBJ1-2; 7 bases match TRBD1. CDR3 length equals 13 residues. J was trimmed by 5 bases and V by 3 bases; bases with no gene match: 3. Per germline, CDR1 MDHEN and CDR2 SYDVKM. The CDR3 DNA sequence: TGTGCCAGCAGTTTGAACAGGGGTTATGGCTACACCTTC. Residues: CASSLNRGYGYTF.

CDR3 loop: CASSQSTSYRAANTGELFF. The CDR3 DNA sequence: TGCGCCAGCAGTCAATCGACCTCGTACAGGGCCGCGAACACCGGGGAGCTGTTTTTT. The chain couples TRBV23-1 to TRBJ2-2; a weak D match, TRBD1 (6 bases). TRBV23-1 is marked as an open reading frame, function uncertain. Trimming pared 0 bases from V and 0 bases from J, leaving 17 bases between. CDR3 length: 19 residues.